The T cell receptor beta chain described here comes from a study of blood T cell repertoires in COVID-19. The wider study: Sites across the United States, Italy and Spain contributed samples from acute and convalescent COVID-19. Sources were T cells, B-cell-depleted T cells, or PBMCs; the material itself was cDNA or gDNA.

V was trimmed by 7 bases and J by 0 bases, leaving 12 bases between them. The CDR3 extends over 14 amino acids. The germline CDR1 and CDR2 sequences are LNHDA and SQIVND (reference sequence). This clone came up once. Per the authors' pipeline: Estimated nucleated cell counts came from reference gene primer amplification. The data were produced by immunoSEQ multiplex PCR, yet TCRdb's version contains in-frame clones alone and is incomplete. Clone size and V and J calls were adopted from that table, with D and trimming inferred from the DNA. The data contain under 250,000 clones, about 83% of them singletons.

The receptor comes from a man in his forties or fifties with active or convalescent COVID-19. Sequenced: peripheral blood. This rearrangement joins TRBV19 to TRBJ1-1; D gene ambiguous. The CDR3 region is CASTPGGVNTEAFF. CDR3 nucleotides: TGTGCCAGTACCCCGGGCGGGGTGAACACTGAAGCTTTCTTT.